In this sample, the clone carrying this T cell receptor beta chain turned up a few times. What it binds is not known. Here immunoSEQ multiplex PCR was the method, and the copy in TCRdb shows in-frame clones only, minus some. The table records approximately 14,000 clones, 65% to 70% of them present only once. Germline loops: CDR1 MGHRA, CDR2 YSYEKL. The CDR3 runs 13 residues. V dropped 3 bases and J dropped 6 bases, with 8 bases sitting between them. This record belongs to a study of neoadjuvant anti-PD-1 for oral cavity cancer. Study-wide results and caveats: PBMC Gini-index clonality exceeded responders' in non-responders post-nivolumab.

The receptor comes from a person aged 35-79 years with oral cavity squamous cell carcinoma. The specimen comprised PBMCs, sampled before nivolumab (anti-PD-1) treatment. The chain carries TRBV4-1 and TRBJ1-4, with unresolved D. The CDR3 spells CASSQSDDEKLFF. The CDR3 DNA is TGCGCCAGCAGCCAGTCGGATGATGAAAAACTGTTTTTT.